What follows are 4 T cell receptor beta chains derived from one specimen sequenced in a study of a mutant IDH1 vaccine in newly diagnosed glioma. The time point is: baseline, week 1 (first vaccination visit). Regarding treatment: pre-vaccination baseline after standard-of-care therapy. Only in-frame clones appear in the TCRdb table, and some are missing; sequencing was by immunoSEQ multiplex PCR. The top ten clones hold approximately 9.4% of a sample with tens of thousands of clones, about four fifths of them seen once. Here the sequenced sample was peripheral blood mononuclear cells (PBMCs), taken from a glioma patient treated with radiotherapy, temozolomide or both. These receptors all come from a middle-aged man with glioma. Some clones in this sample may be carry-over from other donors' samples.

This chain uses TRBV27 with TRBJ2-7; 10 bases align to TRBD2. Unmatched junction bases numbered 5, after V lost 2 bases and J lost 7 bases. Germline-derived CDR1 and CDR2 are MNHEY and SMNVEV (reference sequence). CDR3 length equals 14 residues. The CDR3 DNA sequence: TGTGCCAGCAGTTTACTAGCGGGAGTGGGTGAGCAGTACTTC. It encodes CASSLLAGVGEQYF.

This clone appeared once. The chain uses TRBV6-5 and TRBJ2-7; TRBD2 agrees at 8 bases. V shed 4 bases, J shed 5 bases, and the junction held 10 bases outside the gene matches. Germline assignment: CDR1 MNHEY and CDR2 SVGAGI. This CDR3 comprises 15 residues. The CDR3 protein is CASSWSTGGPHEQYF. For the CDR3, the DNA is TGTGCCAGCAGTTGGTCGACGGGAGGGCCCCACGAGCAGTACTTC.

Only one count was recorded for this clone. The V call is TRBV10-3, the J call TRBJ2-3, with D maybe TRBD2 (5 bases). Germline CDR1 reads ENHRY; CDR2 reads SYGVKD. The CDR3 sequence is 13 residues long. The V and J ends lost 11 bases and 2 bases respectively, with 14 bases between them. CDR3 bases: TGTGCCGCCGCGGGTAGGGACACAGATACGCAGTATTTT. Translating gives CAAAGRDTDTQYF.

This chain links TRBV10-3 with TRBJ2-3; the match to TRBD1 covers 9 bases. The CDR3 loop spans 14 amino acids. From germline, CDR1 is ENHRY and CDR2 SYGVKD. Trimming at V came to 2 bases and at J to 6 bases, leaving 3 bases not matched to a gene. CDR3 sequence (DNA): TGTGCCATCAGTGAGCCACAGGGGGCGGATACGCAGTATTTT. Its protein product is CAISEPQGADTQYF.